These 22 T cell receptor beta chains share one sample of origin, sequenced in a study of blood T cell repertoires in COVID-19. Profiled with immunoSEQ multiplex PCR; TCRdb holds only in-frame clones, not every one. The sample has about 140,000 clones, 70% to 90% seen once; the top ten hold under 6%. What was sequenced was peripheral blood. These receptors were obtained from a human donor in a cohort sampled during active COVID-19.

V and J are TRBV5-4 and TRBJ2-3; 9 nucleotides match TRBD2. Trimming took 3 bases from V and 0 from J; bases not matched to a gene: 14. From germline, CDR1 is SGHNT and CDR2 YYREEE (reference sequence). This CDR3 is built from 19 residues. The chain's CDR3 is CASSSPQGLADTSTDTQYF. The CDR3 DNA is TGTGCCAGCAGCTCACCCCAGGGACTAGCAGATACTAGCACAGATACGCAGTATTTT.

V and J are TRBV7-3 and TRBJ2-3; no reliable D call. Germline lookup yields CDR1 SGHTA and CDR2 FQGTGA. V was cut by 2 bases and J by 4 bases, with 10 bases left in between. The CDR3 is made up of 14 amino acids. The CDR3 here is CASSLSLDSDTQYF. As DNA, the CDR3 is TGTGCCAGCAGCTTATCTTTAGATTCAGATACGCAGTATTTT.

This chain joins TRBV10-3 and TRBJ2-1; 9 bases agree with TRBD2. J lost 5 bases, V lost 6 bases, and 8 bases had no gene match. Germline values: CDR1 ENHRY, CDR2 SYGVKD. This CDR3 has 15 residues. CDR3 in amino acids: CAISPGTSWNNEQFF. The CDR3 region has the DNA TGTGCCATCAGCCCCGGGACTAGCTGGAACAATGAGCAGTTCTTC.

The CDR3 DNA reads as TGTGCCAGCACGTCGGACAGGGGTTATGGCTACACCTTC. It is translated as CASTSDRGYGYTF. The genes are TRBV2 and TRBJ1-2, with 9 bases lining up with TRBD1. CDR3 length equals 13 residues. V shed 7 bases and J 5 bases; nucleotides not matched to a gene: 5. The germline V gene encodes CDR1 SNHLY and CDR2 FYNNEI.

This clone was observed once. V is TRBV7-3 and J is TRBJ2-3; no clear D. The CDR3 spans 14 residues. The germline gives CDR1 SGHTA, CDR2 FQGTGA. Trimming took off 1 base at V and 4 bases at J, with 9 bases between the two ends. The CDR3: CASSLMSSSDTQYF. The CDR3 coding sequence is TGTGCCAGCAGCTTAATGAGTAGCTCAGATACGCAGTATTTT. The full variable domain, in which reference TRBV7-3 and TRBJ2-3 provide the parts outside the CDR3, is GAGVSQTPSNKVTEKGKYVELRCDPISGHTALYWYRQSLGQGPEFLIYFQGTGAADDSGLPNDRFFAVRPEGSVSTLKIQRTERGDSAVYLCASSLMSSSDTQYFGPGTRLTVL.

The rearrangement uses TRBV11-3 and TRBJ2-2, with D possibly being TRBD2 (5 bases). Per germline, CDR1 SGHNT and CDR2 YENEEA. The CDR3 contains 13 residues. V lost 5 bases to trimming and J lost 5 bases, with 9 bases between them. CDR3 region: CASSPRGTGELFF. The CDR3 DNA is TGTGCCAGCAGCCCTCGGGGTACCGGGGAGCTGTTTTTT.

The V call is TRBV9, the J call TRBJ1-1; D unclear. The CDR3 is 13 residues long. CDR1 and CDR2 (germline): SGDLS, YYNGEE. The germline V and J ends were trimmed by 4 bases and 0 bases, with 7 bases remaining between them. CDR3 region: CASSTTLNTEAFF. CDR3 bases: TGTGCCAGCAGCACAACACTGAACACTGAAGCTTTCTTT.

The genes are TRBV28 and TRBJ1-6; 9 nucleotides line up with TRBD1. V dropped 5 bases and J dropped 5; count of bases not matched to a gene: 10. The CDR3 has 17 amino acids. Germline V gene sequence: CDR1 MDHEN, CDR2 SYDVKM. DNA of the CDR3: TGTGCCAGCAGTCCCCTTGACAGGGGGGACAATAATTCACCCCTCCACTTT. Residues: CASSPLDRGDNNSPLHF.

The chain has TRBV25-1 and TRBJ2-7; weak D call: TRBD1 (6 bases). Per the germline V gene, CDR1 is MGHDK and CDR2 is SYGVNS. The CDR3 runs to 15 residues. V gave up 0 bases and J gave up 3 bases, with 12 bases separating them. In DNA form, the CDR3 reads TGTGCCAGCAGTGAATATGGGGGCGCGAACTACGAGCAGTACTTC. This gives the protein CASSEYGGANYEQYF.

The chain has TRBV19 and TRBJ1-1; D is uncertain. CDR3 length: 10 residues. V was clipped by 4 bases and J by 10 bases, with 7 bases between them. Germline V gene sequence: CDR1 LNHDA, CDR2 SQIVND (reference sequence). This CDR3 is CASSRPGAFF. The CDR3 DNA is TGTGCCAGTAGTAGACCGGGAGCTTTCTTT.

This rearrangement joins TRBV10-2 to TRBJ2-3; D perhaps matches TRBD2 (5 bases). Trimming pared 4 bases from V and 0 bases from J, leaving 14 bases between. Germline V gives CDR1 WSHSY, CDR2 SAAADI. The CDR3 spans 16 residues. CDR3 DNA sequence: TGCGCCAGCAGTGTAACTAGGACGGCCAGCACAGATACGCAGTATTTT. It encodes CASSVTRTASTDTQYF.

The rearrangement links TRBV19 to TRBJ2-2; D unresolved. V gave up 3 bases and J gave up 8 bases, with 16 bases separating them. This CDR3 comprises 15 residues. Germline V CDR1 and CDR2: LNHDA, SQIVND (reference sequence). DNA of the CDR3: TGTGCCAGTAGTATGAGATCAGGCCCGGCGGGGGAGCTGTTTTTT. This sequence encodes CASSMRSGPAGELFF.

The chain employs TRBV6-5 and TRBJ1-5, with TRBD1 identical over 9 bases. The CDR3 spans 13 residues. The trim removed 6 bases at V and 7 bases at J, leaving 4 bases unmatched. Germline loops: CDR1 MNHEY, CDR2 SVGAGI. The CDR3 region has the DNA TGTGCCAGCAGCGTACAGGGGGCCCAGCCCCAGCATTTT. It translates to CASSVQGAQPQHF.

The gene calls are TRBV18 and TRBJ2-4, with 13 bases fitting TRBD2. The V gene's germline CDR1 is KGHSH and CDR2 LQKENI. The CDR3 has 17 amino acids. The junction had 5 bases not matched to a gene; V was cut back by 3 bases and J by 3 bases. CDR3 DNA: TGTGCCAGCTCACCTCCGGGACTAGCGGGAAACAAAAACATTCAGTACTTC. Translated: CASSPPGLAGNKNIQYF.

The chain employs TRBV5-1 and TRBJ2-1; TRBD2 is a possible D gene (5 bases). CDR1 SGHRS and CDR2 YFSETQ come from the germline V gene. CDR3 size: 13 residues. V was trimmed by 3 bases and J by 10 bases, leaving 14 bases between them. This chain's CDR3 is CASSSGLAAEQFF. In DNA form, the CDR3 reads TGCGCCAGCAGCTCGGGATTGGCTGCAGAGCAGTTCTTC.

The chain employs TRBV28 and TRBJ1-2, with 8 nucleotides matching TRBD1. CDR3 length: 13 amino acids. V shed 3 bases, J shed 8 bases, and the junction held 5 bases outside the gene matches. From germline, CDR1 is MDHEN and CDR2 SYDVKM. CDR3 in DNA: TGTGCCAGCAGTTTTGGCAGGGGGCAAGGCTACACCTTC. The encoded protein is CASSFGRGQGYTF.

A single count supports this clone. This chain connects TRBV28 to TRBJ2-2; a weak D match, TRBD2 (5 bases). Looked up from germline, CDR1 is MDHEN and CDR2 is SYDVKM. The CDR3 sequence is 13 residues long. V lost 11 bases and J lost 2, with 12 bases in between. Here the CDR3 DNA reads TGTGCCGGCGGGCGCGGAAACACCGGGGAGCTGTTTTTT. Translated: CAGGRGNTGELFF.

The rearrangement links TRBV2 to TRBJ1-6; TRBD1 matches at 9 bases. This CDR3 comprises 15 residues. With V trimmed by 1 base and J by 11 bases, 6 bases remained unmatched. In germline, CDR1 is SNHLY, CDR2 FYNNEI. The CDR3 here is CASSEGDRALPPLHF. CDR3 sequence (DNA): TGTGCCAGCAGTGAAGGGGACAGGGCCCTTCCACCCCTCCACTTT.

This chain uses TRBV5-1 with TRBJ2-1; TRBD1 matches 8 bases. There are 15 residues in the CDR3. V was clipped by 3 bases and J by 2 bases; unmatched bases: 4. Germline-derived CDR1 and CDR2 are SGHRS and YFSETQ. CDR3 DNA: TGCGCCAGCAGCTCGGGACAGGCAGCCTACAATGAGCAGTTCTTC. Translation gives CASSSGQAAYNEQFF.

In its sample, this clone was seen once. The chain joins TRBV28 to TRBJ2-7; TRBD2 agrees at 7 bases. V was clipped by 6 bases and J by 4 bases; unmatched bases: 12. CDR1 is MDHEN and CDR2 is SYDVKM in the germline V gene. This CDR3 has 15 amino acids. CDR3 coding DNA: TGTGCCAGCAGCCCCAGAAGGACTAGTAGGTACGAGCAGTACTTC. Translation gives CASSPRRTSRYEQYF. Looking up the rest from reference TRBV28 and TRBJ2-7 gives the full variable domain: DVKVTQSSRYLVKRTGEKVFLECVQDMDHENMFWYRQDPGLGLRLIYFSYDVKMKEKGDIPEGYSVSREKKERFSLILESASTNQTSMYLCASSPRRTSRYEQYFGPGTRLTVT.

The V gene is TRBV9, the J gene TRBJ2-5; 7 bases map to TRBD1. The CDR3 contains 13 residues. Germline trimming cut 4 bases from V and 5 bases from J; bases unmatched to any gene: 5. Germline CDR1 SGDLS, CDR2 YYNGEE. CDR3 sequence (DNA): TGTGCCAGCAGCCCGACAGGGTTGGAGACCCAGTACTTC. This codes for CASSPTGLETQYF. The variable domain in full, completed from reference TRBV9 and TRBJ2-5, reads DSGVTQTPKHLITATGQRVTLRCSPRSGDLSVYWYQQSLDQGLQFLIQYYNGEERAKGNILERFSAQQFPDLHSELNLSSLELGDSALYFCASSPTGLETQYFGPGTRLLVL.

The V call is TRBV28, the J call TRBJ2-7; 11 positions match TRBD1. The J segment lost 13 bases and the V segment lost 5 bases, leaving 10 bases of the junction unmatched. CDR3 size: 13 residues. CDR1 and CDR2 from the germline V gene are MDHEN and SYDVKM. CDR3 nucleotide sequence: TGTGCCAGCAGTACCCGGGGACAGGGGGGCGGTTACTTC. This codes for CASSTRGQGGGYF.